Listed here are 31 T cell receptor beta chains from one sample, sequenced in a study of blood T cell repertoires in COVID-19. Produced via immunoSEQ multiplex PCR; TCRdb's table is partial and in-frame only. Of roughly 200,000 clones in the sample, over 70% are singletons; the top ten hold less than 7%. The sample comprised peripheral blood. The receptors come from a woman in her 70s with acute or convalescent COVID-19.

Written as DNA, the CDR3 is TGCGCCAGCAGCTTCGGGACAGGGGGTTCCGAGCAGTACTTC. This encodes CASSFGTGGSEQYF. The rearrangement links TRBV5-1 to TRBJ2-7; TRBD1 aligns across 11 bases. CDR1 and CDR2 from the germline V gene are SGHRS and YFSETQ. The J segment lost 6 bases and the V segment lost 2 bases, leaving 4 bases of the junction unmatched. The CDR3 covers 14 residues.

This chain uses TRBV7-6 with TRBJ2-7, with D possibly being TRBD1 (6 bases). Trimming shortened V by 9 bases and J by 2 bases, and 14 bases separated the two germline ends. This CDR3 is built from 13 residues. Per germline, CDR1 SGHVS and CDR2 FNYEAQ. The CDR3 nucleotides are TGTGCCAGACAGGGTGAAGTACCCTACGAGCAGTACTTC. Residues: CARQGEVPYEQYF.

The chain recombines TRBV28 with TRBJ1-4, with 9 bases aligning to TRBD1. The CDR3 length is 14 residues. CDR1 is MDHEN and CDR2 is SYDVKM in the germline V gene. Losses at the gene ends were 7 bases for V and 8 bases for J; bases not matched to a gene: 8. CDR3 sequence (DNA): TGTGCCAGCACCGAGGACAGGGGAGTCGAAAAACTGTTTTTT. Residues: CASTEDRGVEKLFF.

This sequence joins TRBV30 and TRBJ1-1; no reliable D call. The germline V gene encodes CDR1 GTSNPN and CDR2 SVGIG (reference sequence). This CDR3 comprises 11 residues. The germline V and J ends were trimmed by 5 bases and 6 bases, with 10 bases remaining between them. The CDR3 bases are TGTGCCTGGGGAAAGGACTCTGAAGCTTTCTTT. This gives the protein CAWGKDSEAFF.

This clone came up once. The chain employs TRBV6-5 and TRBJ2-2, with 12 bases matching TRBD1. J was trimmed by 6 bases and V by 8 bases; bases with no gene match: 7. CDR3 length: 15 residues. Germline V CDR1 and CDR2: MNHEY, SVGAGI. CDR3 sequence (DNA): TGTGCCAGCGCTTCGGGACAGGGGGCACCCGGGGAGCTGTTTTTT. Encoded protein: CASASGQGAPGELFF.

Comments on this clone: Other DNA sequences in the same sample also yield this CDR3. The J gene is TRBJ2-3, the V gene TRBV5-1; the match to TRBD2 covers 13 bases. The germline gives CDR1 SGHRS, CDR2 YFSETQ. Unmatched junction bases numbered 5, after V lost 2 bases and J lost 2 bases. This CDR3 is built from 17 residues. CDR3 in DNA: TGCGCCAGCAGCTTACCAGGACTAGCGGGGGTCACAGATACGCAGTATTTT. Protein: CASSLPGLAGVTDTQYF.

The chain recombines TRBV30 with TRBJ1-4; a weak D match, TRBD1 (5 bases). CDR3 length: 14 residues. Trimming left V 7 bases short and J 8 bases short, with 20 bases between. The germline V gene has CDR1 GTSNPN and CDR2 SVGIG (reference sequence). Written as DNA, the CDR3 is TGTGCCTCCCTAGGAGGGGACCGAAGGGAAAAACTGTTTTTT. Its translation: CASLGGDRREKLFF.

This clone has more than one count but fewer than ten. The rearrangement uses TRBV4-1 and TRBJ2-1, with a weak D call TRBD1 (6 bases). This CDR3 has 15 amino acids. Trimming shortened V by 1 base and J by 5 bases, and 12 bases separated the two germline ends. The germline V gene encodes CDR1 MGHRA and CDR2 YSYEKL. Here the CDR3 reads CASSQARGRDNEQFF. CDR3 sequence (DNA): TGCGCCAGCAGCCAAGCCAGGGGAAGGGACAATGAGCAGTTCTTC.

The chain links TRBV3-1 (or the pseudogene TRBV3-2) to TRBJ1-1, with D possibly being TRBD1 (6 bases). Germline V gene sequence: CDR1 LGHDT, CDR2 YNNKEL (reference sequence). V lost 3 bases and J 7 bases, leaving 15 bases between the germline ends. There are 14 residues in the CDR3. CDR3 loop: CASSHSLGQIEAFF. CDR3 in DNA: TGTGCCAGCAGCCACTCTCTAGGACAGATTGAAGCTTTCTTT.

V gene TRBV6-5 combines with J gene TRBJ2-7; D is unclear. V was cut by 5 bases and J by 0 bases, with 11 bases left in between. Germline V gene lookup returns CDR1 MNHEY and CDR2 SVGAGI. This CDR3 comprises 14 residues. CDR3 loop: CASSPTSASYEQYF. The CDR3 coding sequence is TGTGCCAGCAGTCCTACCAGCGCCTCCTACGAGCAGTACTTC.

The chain links TRBV19 to TRBJ1-5; 8 bases are shared with TRBD1. Trimming took 7 bases from V and 1 from J; bases not matched to a gene: 6. The CDR3 has 15 residues. CDR1 and CDR2 from the germline V gene are LNHDA and SQIVND (reference sequence). The CDR3 nucleotides read TGTGCCAGTATACAGGGGGGACGAAGCAATCAGCCCCAGCATTTT. Translation: CASIQGGRSNQPQHF.

The rearrangement uses TRBV6-5 and TRBJ2-3; 9 bases are shared with TRBD2. There are 15 residues in the CDR3. V shed 7 bases and J 6 bases; nucleotides not matched to a gene: 11. Germline lookup yields CDR1 MNHEY and CDR2 SVGAGI. The CDR3 region is CASTRLAGKMDTQYF. DNA of the CDR3: TGTGCCAGCACGAGGCTAGCGGGGAAGATGGATACGCAGTATTTT.

V usage is TRBV6-6 and J usage is TRBJ2-7; 8 bases line up with TRBD1. From germline, CDR1 is MNHNY and CDR2 SVGAGI (reference sequence). CDR3 size: 12 residues. The ends lost 5 bases at V and 6 bases at J; junction bases unmatched: 3. DNA for the CDR3: TGTGCCAGCAGTCCAACAGGGGGCGAGCAGTACTTC. As protein: CASSPTGGEQYF.

The chain has TRBV12-3 or TRBV12-4 and TRBJ1-1; no firm D call. Trimming left V 1 base short and J 6 bases short, with 9 bases between. This CDR3 has 13 residues. Here the CDR3 reads CASSLDWASEAFF. The DNA for the CDR3 is TGTGCCAGCAGTTTAGATTGGGCTTCTGAAGCTTTCTTT.

This clone was seen once. The V and J genes are TRBV25-1 and TRBJ2-2, with 9 bases fitting TRBD1. The CDR3 length is 14 residues. V shed 7 bases and J 4 bases; nucleotides not matched to a gene: 4. Germline V gene sequence: CDR1 MGHDK, CDR2 SYGVNS. The CDR3 DNA follows: TGTGCCAGCACCAACAGGGGGCCCACCGGGGAGCTGTTTTTT. Amino acids: CASTNRGPTGELFF.

The rearrangement links TRBV5-1 to TRBJ2-7; 7 bases fit TRBD2. Germline lookup yields CDR1 SGHRS and CDR2 YFSETQ. This CDR3 contains 14 residues. V lost 3 bases to trimming and J lost 3 bases; unmatched junction nucleotides: 6. The CDR3 protein is CASSSGTIGYEQYF. For the CDR3, the DNA is TGCGCCAGCAGCTCCGGGACTATCGGCTACGAGCAGTACTTC.

The rearrangement joins TRBV6-1 to TRBJ2-7; D remains unclear. The germline V and J ends were trimmed by 2 bases and 3 bases, with 11 bases remaining between them. The CDR3 length is 14 residues. From germline, CDR1 is MNHNS and CDR2 SASEGT. CDR3 in amino acids: CASSEPGVYYEQYF. As DNA, the CDR3 is TGTGCCAGCAGTGAACCCGGAGTGTACTACGAGCAGTACTTC.

This chain links TRBV5-1 with TRBJ2-1, with a tentative D call TRBD2 (6 bases). From germline, CDR1 is SGHRS and CDR2 YFSETQ. This CDR3 has 12 residues. V was cut by 7 bases and J by 2 bases, with 7 bases left in between. The CDR3 loop is CASRLAYNEQFF. The CDR3 coding sequence is TGCGCCAGCCGACTAGCCTACAATGAGCAGTTCTTC.

The V call is TRBV28, the J call TRBJ1-3, with unresolved D. In germline, CDR1 is MDHEN, CDR2 SYDVKM. The CDR3 sequence is 15 residues long. V gave up 3 bases and J gave up 5 bases, with 14 bases separating them. The CDR3 nucleotides read TGTGCCAGCAGTTTGCGGCTCGGGTCCAGAAACACCATATATTTT. This encodes CASSLRLGSRNTIYF.

This clone is a singleton in its sample. This chain uses TRBV10-1 with TRBJ2-5; possible D gene TRBD2, 8 bases. The V gene's germline CDR1 is WNHNN and CDR2 SYGVQD (reference sequence). Trimming left V 4 bases short and J 5 bases short, with 20 bases between. This CDR3 region has 16 residues. The CDR3 DNA reads TGCGCCAGCAGTGCCGGGAGGGGGCCGGGAGTGGAGACCCAGTACTTC. Translating gives CASSAGRGPGVETQYF.

This sequence joins TRBV30 and TRBJ2-6; weak D call: TRBD2 (5 bases). Trimming pared 8 bases from V and 0 bases from J, leaving 17 bases between. CDR1 is GTSNPN and CDR2 is SVGIG in the germline V gene (reference sequence). This CDR3 region has 16 residues. CDR3 nucleotide sequence: TGTGCCGGCGGGCTACTGACGAGCTCTGGGGCCAACGTCCTGACTTTC. It encodes CAGGLLTSSGANVLTF.

The chain links TRBV27 to TRBJ1-3; 7 bases fit TRBD1. This CDR3 spans 15 amino acids. Germline-derived CDR1 and CDR2 are MNHEY and SMNVEV (reference sequence). V was pared by 5 bases and J by 0 bases, with 4 bases of the junction left unmatched. The CDR3 loop reads CASSPRTGSGNTIYF. In DNA, the CDR3 is TGTGCCAGCAGTCCTCGGACAGGCTCTGGAAACACCATATATTTT.

The chain links TRBV14 to TRBJ2-1, with a weak D call TRBD2 (6 bases). CDR1 is SGHDN, CDR2 FVKESK, per germline. V lost 4 bases and J 5 bases, leaving 15 bases between the germline ends. The CDR3 has 15 residues. This chain's CDR3 is CASSRGGTGNNEQFF. In DNA form, the CDR3 reads TGTGCCAGCAGCCGTGGCGGGACTGGCAACAATGAGCAGTTCTTC.

The chain joins TRBV9 to TRBJ2-1; 10 bases agree with TRBD2. Unmatched junction bases numbered 1, after V lost 2 bases and J lost 5 bases. Per germline, CDR1 SGDLS and CDR2 YYNGEE. The CDR3 totals 14 residues. CDR3 DNA sequence: TGTGCCAGCAGCGTCACTAGCGGGGACAATGAGCAGTTCTTC. Its protein is CASSVTSGDNEQFF.

This clone was seen only a few times. The chain employs TRBV12-5 and TRBJ2-2, with D possibly TRBD1 on 5 matching bases. V gave up 1 base and J gave up 4 bases, with 13 bases separating them. The CDR3 loop spans 16 amino acids. CDR1 and CDR2 (germline): LGHNT, FRNRAP. In DNA form, the CDR3 reads TGTGCTAGTGGTTTGGAGATCCAGGGTGGCACCGGGGAGCTGTTTTTT. Its translation: CASGLEIQGGTGELFF. Full variable domain (rest looked up from reference TRBV12-5 and TRBJ2-2): DARVTQTPRHKVTEMGQEVTMRCQPILGHNTVFWYRQTMMQGLELLAYFRNRAPLDDSGMPKDRFSAEMPDATLATLKIQPSEPRDSAVYFCASGLEIQGGTGELFFGEGSRLTVL.

With respect to this clone: An end of the junction does not agree with germline; a read error may underlie this. This chain joins TRBV28 and TRBJ1-2; D uncertain. The germline CDR1 and CDR2 sequences are MDHEN and SYDVKM. The CDR3 consists of 13 residues. As DNA, the CDR3 is TGTGCCAGCACTTTATTGTTCGGTGCTGGCTACACCTTC. Residues: CASTLLFGAGYTF.

This sequence joins TRBV7-6 and TRBJ2-1, with 9 bases matching TRBD2. The length of the CDR3 is 18 residues. The V gene's germline CDR1 is SGHVS and CDR2 FNYEAQ. V dropped 2 bases and J dropped 3; count of bases not matched to a gene: 11. The CDR3 reads CASSLIPTSGLLYNEQFF. The CDR3 nucleotides are TGTGCCAGCAGCTTAATCCCGACTAGCGGACTGCTCTACAATGAGCAGTTCTTC.

V and J are TRBV30 and TRBJ1-1; tentative D call: TRBD1 (6 bases). Deletions cut 2 bases from V and 0 bases from J, with 13 bases between. The CDR3 has 15 amino acids. Germline assignment: CDR1 GTSNPN and CDR2 SVGIG (reference sequence). The CDR3 DNA reads as TGTGCCTGGAGTCTAGGGGGGGCCTTGAACACTGAAGCTTTCTTT. Translating it yields CAWSLGGALNTEAFF.

The chain combines TRBV2 with TRBJ2-5, with a possible D match to TRBD1 (7 bases). The CDR3 is 15 amino acids. CDR1 is SNHLY and CDR2 is FYNNEI in the germline V gene. V was pared by 7 bases and J by 2 bases, with 17 bases between. CDR3 residues: CASTFDRAGQETQYF. CDR3 DNA: TGTGCCAGCACCTTCGACAGGGCGGGGCAAGAGACCCAGTACTTC.

The chain's CDR3 is CASRGIPGTRTPGETQYF. The CDR3 region has the DNA TGTGCCAGCAGGGGGATACCCGGGACTAGGACCCCCGGGGAGACCCAGTACTTC. This chain connects TRBV28 to TRBJ2-5; 8 bases are shared with TRBD2. With V trimmed by 6 bases and J by 5 bases, 20 bases remained unmatched. Germline lookup yields CDR1 MDHEN and CDR2 SYDVKM. The CDR3 length is 18 residues.

V usage is TRBV7-9 and J usage is TRBJ2-2; the match to TRBD2 covers 10 bases. The length of the CDR3 is 15 residues. V gave up 5 bases and J gave up 7 bases; unmatched junction bases: 7. CDR1 and CDR2 from the germline V gene are SEHNR and FQNEAQ (reference sequence). This CDR3 is CASSVLAGEGGELFF. CDR3 coding DNA: TGTGCCAGCAGCGTCCTAGCGGGAGAGGGCGGGGAGCTGTTTTTT.